The next 20 T cell receptor beta chains were all read from a single sample in a study of blood T cell repertoires in COVID-19. The data were produced by immunoSEQ multiplex PCR, yet TCRdb's version contains in-frame clones alone and is incomplete. Of 150,000 or so clones listed, around 90% are singletons. Sequencing was carried out using peripheral blood. The receptors were gathered from a man aged 50-59 years with acute or convalescent COVID-19.

The rearrangement links TRBV18 to TRBJ2-5; unclear D gene. The CDR3 has 15 residues. Trimming pared 0 bases from V and 1 base from J, leaving 9 bases between. Germline loops: CDR1 KGHSH, CDR2 LQKENI. CDR3 nucleotide sequence: TGTGCCAGCTCACCACCGATGGCACCCCAAGAGACCCAGTACTTC. Encoded protein: CASSPPMAPQETQYF.

The chain has TRBV7-9 and TRBJ2-2; possible D gene TRBD1, 5 bases. Germline loops: CDR1 SEHNR, CDR2 FQNEAQ (reference sequence). The CDR3 sequence is 15 residues long. V shed 5 bases and J shed 0 bases, with 10 bases lying between them. The DNA for the CDR3 is TGTGCCAGCAGCGCCTCAGGGACGAACACCGGGGAGCTGTTTTTT. Translation: CASSASGTNTGELFF.

This CDR3 reads CASSYGTTDIQYF. The CDR3 region has the DNA TGTGCCAGCAGTTACGGGACTACGGACATTCAGTACTTC. This chain connects TRBV27 to TRBJ2-4; 7 nucleotides line up with TRBD2. V trimming: 4 bases; J trimming: 8 bases; junction bases outside the gene matches: 5. Germline CDR1 MNHEY, CDR2 SMNVEV (reference sequence). The CDR3 is 13 residues long.

Written as DNA, the CDR3 is TGTGCCAGCAGCTCGACAGCTGCAACTAATGAAAAACTGTTTTTT. It codes for CASSSTAATNEKLFF. The chain employs TRBV5-8 and TRBJ1-4, with a possible D match to TRBD1 (5 bases). The ends were cut back, 3 bases at V and 0 bases at J, with 9 bases in the middle. Germline CDR1 and CDR2: SGHTS and YDEGEE. The CDR3 has 15 residues.

The CDR3 sequence is CSVAQGTLSGYTF. DNA of the CDR3: TGCAGCGTGGCGCAGGGGACGCTCTCTGGCTACACCTTC. The chain links TRBV29-1 to TRBJ1-2; D might be TRBD1 (6 bases). Germline V gene data show CDR1 as SQVTM and CDR2 as ANQGSEA. The CDR3 is 13 amino acids. V dropped 6 bases and J dropped 7 bases, with 18 bases sitting between them.

The chain links TRBV18 to TRBJ2-7; a possible D gene is TRBD2 (5 bases). Germline assignment: CDR1 KGHSH and CDR2 LQKENI. This CDR3 has 14 residues. Trimming cost V 6 bases and J 0 bases, with 12 bases left between them. The chain's CDR3 is CASSERESSYEQYF. CDR3 nucleotide sequence: TGTGCCAGCTCGGAGAGGGAGTCCTCCTACGAGCAGTACTTC. The full variable domain, in which reference TRBV18 and TRBJ2-7 provide the parts outside the CDR3, is NAGVMQNPRHLVRRRGQEARLRCSPMKGHSHVYWYRQLPEEGLKFMVYLQKENIIDESGMPKERFSAEFPKEGPSILRIQQVVRGDSAAYFCASSERESSYEQYFGPGTRLTVT.

This clone is a singleton in its sample. The chain employs TRBV11-2 and TRBJ1-5; maybe TRBD1 (6 bases). Trimming removed 5 bases at V and 1 base at J, with 15 bases between. Per the germline V gene, CDR1 is SGHAT and CDR2 is FQNNGV. CDR3 length: 16 amino acids. This CDR3 reads CASSQSTGPSNQPQHF. Written as DNA, the CDR3 is TGTGCCAGCAGCCAATCAACAGGGCCGAGCAATCAGCCCCAGCATTTT.

This chain joins TRBV27 and TRBJ2-2; maybe TRBD1 (6 bases). Germline loops: CDR1 MNHEY, CDR2 SMNVEV (reference sequence). The CDR3 runs to 15 residues. V was clipped by 5 bases and J by 4 bases, with 14 bases between them. The CDR3 here is CASSPWDTTTGELFF. For the CDR3, the DNA is TGTGCCAGCAGTCCATGGGACACCACCACCGGGGAGCTGTTTTTT.

The rearrangement uses TRBV30 and TRBJ1-5; weak D call: TRBD1 (6 bases). CDR3 size: 15 residues. Per the germline V gene, CDR1 is GTSNPN and CDR2 is SVGIG (reference sequence). V shed 0 bases and J shed 1 base, with 10 bases lying between them. The CDR3 protein is CAWSVKGTSNQPQHF. CDR3 in DNA: TGTGCCTGGAGTGTAAAAGGGACAAGCAATCAGCCCCAGCATTTT. The variable domain in full, completed from reference TRBV30 and TRBJ1-5, reads SQTIHQWPATLVQPVGSPLSLECTVEGTSNPNLYWYRQAAGRGLQLLFYSVGIGQISSEVPQNLSASRPQDRQFILSSKKLLLSDSGFYLCAWSVKGTSNQPQHFGDGTRLSIL.

The chain carries TRBV29-1 and TRBJ2-5, with 8 bases identical to TRBD1. The trim removed 7 bases at V and 0 bases at J, leaving 1 base unmatched. This CDR3 spans 12 amino acids. Germline V gene sequence: CDR1 SQVTM, CDR2 ANQGSEA. The CDR3: CSAGGDQETQYF. The CDR3 nucleotides are TGCAGCGCAGGGGGCGACCAAGAGACCCAGTACTTC.

The chain combines TRBV19 with TRBJ1-1, with 12 bases aligning to TRBD1. The CDR3 has 18 amino acids. Trimming removed 7 bases from V and 1 base from J; junction bases left unmatched: 13. Germline V gene sequence: CDR1 LNHDA, CDR2 SQIVND (reference sequence). The CDR3, as DNA: TGTGCCAGTACCCCGGCCCGGGACAGGGGGCTTTGGAACACTGAAGCTTTCTTT. It is translated as CASTPARDRGLWNTEAFF.

V is TRBV7-6 and J is TRBJ2-7, with D perhaps TRBD2 (7 bases). Germline V CDR1 and CDR2: SGHVS, FNYEAQ. This CDR3 spans 14 amino acids. Trimming stripped 0 bases from V and 5 bases from J, with 11 bases between. The CDR3 DNA is TGTGCCAGCAGCTTAGCGGGGGGGCTCGACGAGCAGTACGTC. Its protein is CASSLAGGLDEQYV.

For this clone: One end of the junction fails to match germline, which may point to a read error. V usage is TRBV10-3 and J usage is TRBJ1-2; D is undetermined. Germline V gives CDR1 ENHRY, CDR2 SYGVKD. The CDR3 has 14 residues. The chain's CDR3 is CAIREFEGGYGYTF. The CDR3 region has the DNA TGTGCCATCAGGGAGTTTGAGGGCGGGTATGGCTACACCTTC.

The V call is TRBV5-1, the J call TRBJ2-3; 10 bases align to TRBD2. The CDR3 spans 16 residues. V lost 5 bases to trimming and J lost 2 bases; unmatched junction nucleotides: 8. Germline V lookup: CDR1 SGHRS, CDR2 YFSETQ. DNA of the CDR3: TGCGCCAGCAGGCAAACTAGCGGGACTCACACAGATACGCAGTATTTT. Amino acid sequence: CASRQTSGTHTDTQYF.

This clone was counted only a few times. The rearrangement joins TRBV6-1 to TRBJ1-2; 10 bases map to TRBD1. CDR1 MNHNS and CDR2 SASEGT come from the germline V gene. CDR3 size: 16 residues. The V and J ends lost 0 bases and 4 bases, in that order; junction bases with no gene match: 5. The CDR3 DNA follows: TGTGCCAGCAGTGAAGCGACAGGGGGCGCAATCTATGGCTACACCTTC. It is translated as CASSEATGGAIYGYTF.

The CDR3 spells CASSSQGAYTGELFF. CDR3 coding DNA: TGTGCCAGCAGCTCTCAGGGGGCCTACACCGGGGAGCTGTTTTTT. The chain has TRBV7-2 and TRBJ2-2; 8 nucleotides match TRBD1. Germline lookup yields CDR1 SGHTA and CDR2 FQGNSA. The V segment lost 4 bases and the J segment 3 bases; nucleotides outside the gene matches: 4. CDR3 length equals 15 residues.

This clone was seen only once. V gene TRBV24-1 combines with J gene TRBJ2-5; the D gene is possibly TRBD1 (6 bases). The V end was cut by 2 bases, the J end by 5 bases, with 14 bases between. This CDR3 comprises 15 residues. Germline V gives CDR1 KGHDR, CDR2 SFDVKD. CDR3 nucleotide sequence: TGTGCCACCAGTGATTCCCTAGGGGGTGTGGAGACCCAGTACTTC. Amino acid sequence: CATSDSLGGVETQYF.

This clone showed up just a few times. This chain joins TRBV5-8 and TRBJ1-5; D might be TRBD1 (6 bases). Germline V gene sequence: CDR1 SGHTS, CDR2 YDEGEE. Deletions cut 3 bases from V and 0 bases from J, with 7 bases between. This CDR3 is 14 amino acids long. The chain's CDR3 is CASSSGASNQPQHF. Written as DNA, the CDR3 is TGTGCCAGCAGCTCAGGGGCTAGCAATCAGCCCCAGCATTTT.

The rearrangement uses TRBV5-1 and TRBJ2-2, with TRBD2 as a possible D gene (7 bases). The germline gives CDR1 SGHRS, CDR2 YFSETQ. The CDR3 has 17 amino acids. The V end was cut by 4 bases, the J end by 6 bases, with 22 bases between. The CDR3 is CASSKRAGAREAGELFF. For the CDR3, the DNA is TGCGCCAGCAGCAAGAGGGCGGGGGCGCGTGAAGCCGGGGAGCTGTTTTTT.

This clone turned up a few times. The chain links TRBV13 to TRBJ1-1, with D possibly being TRBD1 (5 bases). This CDR3 region has 14 residues. Trimming removed 0 bases at V and 11 bases at J, with 16 bases between. Per germline, CDR1 PRHDT and CDR2 FYEKMQ (reference sequence). The CDR3 sequence is CASSLGRRGRVAFF. Written as DNA, the CDR3 is TGTGCCAGCAGCTTAGGTAGGAGGGGTAGGGTCGCTTTCTTT.